The clone carrying this TCR beta chain was detected a few times. The antigen is not known. The data belong to a study of identical twins. Study-level results: Analyses based on zero insertions could be partly confounded by invariant MAIT and iNKT cells.

The length of the CDR3 is 16 residues. In germline, CDR1 is SGHDT, CDR2 YYEEEE. V shed 1 base and J shed 0 bases, with 13 bases lying between them. Template switching introduced a universal primer site, and the cDNA bore unique molecular identifiers. TCRdb re-analysed the 5' RACE reads in MiXCR, keeping a single row per CDR3 protein. The sample records 450,000 or so distinct CDR3 sequences, roughly an eighth being singletons. The same data also went into a second study, on yellow fever vaccine responses in identical twins. According to that study: Twins' vaccine T cell response reportedly gave the appearance of partial convergence and partial personalization.

V usage is TRBV5-6 and J usage is TRBJ1-1; a possible D gene is TRBD1 (6 bases). This TCR derives from a woman younger than 35 in good health. Sample: CD4+ T cells sorted from blood. CDR3 protein: CASSLPGRGMNTEAFF. DNA of the CDR3: TGTGCCAGCAGCTTGCCAGGCAGGGGAATGAACACTGAAGCTTTCTTT.